This is a list of T cell receptor beta chains from one sample in a study of Ad26.COV2.S vaccination and SARS-CoV-2 variants. Produced via immunoSEQ multiplex PCR; TCRdb's table is partial and in-frame only. The sample records hundreds of thousands of clones, roughly 87% being singletons. The specimen comprised peripheral blood, sampled in a trial of Ad26.COV2.S vaccine versus placebo. All receptors come from a person aged 18-65 years who received the Ad26.COV2.S COVID-19 vaccine or a placebo. The CDR3 runs from the conserved cysteine through the conserved F or W. The order of the fields is CDR3 DNA, CDR3 protein, J gene, D gene, clone size, V gene. The D gene is left open where the match is weak. Clone sizes are given selectively: once, few, many, or a class where the clone is expanded.

TGTGCCAGTAGTGCGGGGGGGGACAGCCGTTATAGCAATCAGCCCCAGCATTTT	CASSAGGDSRYSNQPQHF	TRBJ1-5	TRBD1	.	TRBV19
TGTGCCAGCAGTTACCAACATCCGGAGGAGGGGGAGACCCAGTACTTC	CASSYQHPEEGETQYF	TRBJ2-5	.	few	TRBV6-5
TGTGCCAGTCAAGGGGGTGTCATCACTGGAAACACCATATATTTT	CASQGGVITGNTIYF	TRBJ1-3	.	.	TRBV19
TGTGCCAGCAGCCCTCTAAGTGGCTTAGGCGTTCGTAATTCACCCCTCCACTTT	CASSPLSGLGVRNSPLHF	TRBJ1-6	.	.	TRBV28
TGTGCCAGCAGCCCTCTTCCCGGGACAGTGAACACTGAAGCTTTCTTT	CASSPLPGTVNTEAFF	TRBJ1-1	TRBD1	.	TRBV14
TGCGCCAGCCGTAGGGAAACGAACACTGAAGCTTTCTTT	CASRRETNTEAFF	TRBJ1-1	.	.	TRBV5-1
TGTGCCATCAGTGCAACAGCGGGAGCAGATAATGAGCAGTTCTTC	CAISATAGADNEQFF	TRBJ2-1	TRBD2	.	TRBV10-3
TGTGCCAGCAATGGACTAGCGGCTCTCGGGGAGCTGTTTTTT	CASNGLAALGELFF	TRBJ2-2	TRBD2	.	TRBV2
TGTGCCAGCAGTGACAGGGCACCGTACACTGAAGCTTTCTTT	CASSDRAPYTEAFF	TRBJ1-1	.	.	TRBV2
TGTGCCAGCAGCCCCGTGGACAGGGCGAGCTCCTACGAGCAGTACTTC	CASSPVDRASSYEQYF	TRBJ2-7	TRBD1	.	TRBV11-2
TGTGCCAGCAGCTTAGCCAGGGGGCTCTTTTCACCCCTCCACTTT	CASSLARGLFSPLHF	TRBJ1-6	TRBD1	once	TRBV7-2
TGTGCCAGTAGTACGGAGACAGGGCCTGGCTACACCTTC	CASSTETGPGYTF	TRBJ1-2	TRBD1	.	TRBV19
TGTGCCAGCACCCCCGGGCAGGCTAGCGGGGGGGCTTCGGAGACCCAGTACTTC	CASTPGQASGGASETQYF	TRBJ2-5	TRBD2	.	TRBV5-4
TGTGCCAGCAGTTGGAGCGGGGCGGGGGAGACCCAGTACTTC	CASSWSGAGETQYF	TRBJ2-5	TRBD2	.	TRBV28
TGTGCCAGCAACCGGTTACCGGATACGCAGTATTTT	CASNRLPDTQYF	TRBJ2-3	.	.	TRBV2
TGTGCCAGCAGCTGGGGAGGGGGTCGGACTGAAGCTTTCTTT	CASSWGGGRTEAFF	TRBJ1-1	.	few	TRBV7-9
TGTGCCAGCAGTTACTCGTTCAGGGCGGATGAAAAACTGTTTTTT	CASSYSFRADEKLFF	TRBJ1-4	.	few	TRBV6-5
TGTGCCAGCAGCGTAGTCGGGAGAAGCGTCGATGAGCAGTTCTTC	CASSVVGRSVDEQFF	TRBJ2-1	.	.	TRBV9
TGTGCCAGCAGCCCATTACATCCGCCAGGGGAGCAGTTCTTC	CASSPLHPPGEQFF	TRBJ2-1	.	once	TRBV11-2
TGTGCCAGCAGTTTAAGGTCGGGGAGGGGTGGCTACACCTTC	CASSLRSGRGGYTF	TRBJ1-2	.	.	TRBV28
TGCGCCAGCAGCTTGACCGTCCGGTCACAAGAGACCCAGTACTTC	CASSLTVRSQETQYF	TRBJ2-5	.	.	TRBV5-1
TGTGCCAGCAGCTTAGCGCTCAATGTTCTACGGTCGGACAGGGCGGCCACTGAAGCTTTCTTT	CASSLALNVLRSDRAATEAFF	TRBJ1-1	TRBD1	.	TRBV7-2
TGTGCCAGCAGTCCAAGGGCCGTTGGAGGGACTAATGAAAAACTGTTTTTT	CASSPRAVGGTNEKLFF	TRBJ1-4	.	.	TRBV28
TGTGCCAGCAGCTTCAACCGGGACACAGCGTTTGAAAAACTGTTTTTT	CASSFNRDTAFEKLFF	TRBJ1-4	.	many	TRBV27
TGTGCCAGTAGTGGACTAGCGGGCTACAATGAGCAGTTCTTC	CASSGLAGYNEQFF	TRBJ2-1	TRBD2	.	TRBV19
TGTGCCAGCAGTTCAGGGTTCTATGGCTACACCTTC	CASSSGFYGYTF	TRBJ1-2	.	.	TRBV6-2/TRBV6-3
TGTGCCAGCAGCCTAGCTAGTGAGCAGTTCTTC	CASSLASEQFF	TRBJ2-1	.	.	TRBV5-4
TGTGCCACCAGCTGGGGGGGGACCAATTCACCCCTCCACTTT	CATSWGGTNSPLHF	TRBJ1-6	.	.	TRBV15
TGTGCCAGCAGCCGACAGGGGAGCGCCGGGGAGCTGTTTTTT	CASSRQGSAGELFF	TRBJ2-2	TRBD1	.	TRBV6-2/TRBV6-3
TGTGCCAGTAGGATTAACCCTGATTCACCCCTCCACTTT	CASRINPDSPLHF	TRBJ1-6	.	.	TRBV19
TGTGCCACCAGCATAAAGTTGGCGGGAGGGACGCAGTATTTT	CATSIKLAGGTQYF	TRBJ2-3	TRBD2	.	TRBV15
TGTGCCAGCAGCTTTAACGGGATGTCAGGGACAGCGAAGACCCAGTACTTC	CASSFNGMSGTAKTQYF	TRBJ2-5	TRBD1	once	TRBV7-9
TGTGCCAGCAGTTTAGTAGTTGCGGGGGGCCAGTACTTC	CASSLVVAGGQYF	TRBJ2-7	TRBD2	.	TRBV12-3/TRBV12-4
TGTGCCTGGAATTTTAACCGCAATTCACCCCTCCACTTT	CAWNFNRNSPLHF	TRBJ1-6	.	.	TRBV30
TGCGCCAGCAGCTTGGTTCGAGCGGGAGAGGCCGGGGAGCTGTTTTTT	CASSLVRAGEAGELFF	TRBJ2-2	TRBD2	.	TRBV5-1
TGCAGTGCGAGTCGGCGGGAGAGCACCGGGGAGCTGTTTTTT	CSASRRESTGELFF	TRBJ2-2	TRBD2	once	TRBV20-1
TGCAGCGTTGGGACAGCGAGCTATGGCTACACCTTC	CSVGTASYGYTF	TRBJ1-2	.	.	TRBV29-1
TGTGCCAGCAGCACTAACACTGAAGCTTTCTTT	CASSTNTEAFF	TRBJ1-1	.	few	TRBV7-9
TGCGCCAGCAGCCAAGTAGGAGTGGTTCAGTACTTC	CASSQVGVVQYF	TRBJ2-4	.	.	TRBV4-1
TGTGCCAGCACCCTCGGGGTTGGGTCGGGACAGGCGTACTTC	CASTLGVGSGQAYF	TRBJ2-5	TRBD1	few	TRBV28
TGTGCCAGCAGCCAAGGTTCGTTGGCGTTCTTC	CASSQGSLAFF	TRBJ2-1	.	.	TRBV3-1/TRBV3-2
TGTGCCAGCAGCTTCGCTACCGCTGGGGCCAACGTCCTGACTTTC	CASSFATAGANVLTF	TRBJ2-6	.	.	TRBV5-5
TGTGCCAGCACCCCGCCCCTCACTGAAGCTTTCTTT	CASTPPLTEAFF	TRBJ1-1	.	once	TRBV7-9
TGTGCCAGCAGCCGCCCAACAGGGGGCTATGGCTACACCTTC	CASSRPTGGYGYTF	TRBJ1-2	TRBD1	few	TRBV7-9
TGTGCCAGCAGTCCCGGGACAGGGAAGGGAGCCGCTGAAGCTTTCTTT	CASSPGTGKGAAEAFF	TRBJ1-1	TRBD1	once	TRBV6-2/TRBV6-3
TGTGCCAGTAGTAAAGGGACAGGAGCCAGGGTGGAGACCCAGTACTTC	CASSKGTGARVETQYF	TRBJ2-5	TRBD1	.	TRBV19
TGTGCCAGCAGCTTTGATCAAGGCCTGTATAGCAATCAGCCCCAGCATTTT	CASSFDQGLYSNQPQHF	TRBJ1-5	.	.	TRBV7-2
TGTGCCAGCAGCTTAGGCACCCGGAGCCAAGAGACCCAGTACTTC	CASSLGTRSQETQYF	TRBJ2-5	.	.	TRBV7-9
TGTGCCAGCAGTTCGCTAGCGGGGGATATGCAGGAGCAGTTCTTC	CASSSLAGDMQEQFF	TRBJ2-1	TRBD2	.	TRBV6-2/TRBV6-3
TGTGCCAGCAGCCCCGGCTCCTATAATTCACCCCTCCACTTT	CASSPGSYNSPLHF	TRBJ1-6	.	few	TRBV11-3
TGTGCCAGCAGACAGACCGGGGGGGCTGGAGAGACCCAGTACTTC	CASRQTGGAGETQYF	TRBJ2-5	TRBD2	.	TRBV6-5
TGTGCCAGCAGCGTAGATCCAGGGGATGGCTACACCTTC	CASSVDPGDGYTF	TRBJ1-2	.	.	TRBV9
TGTGCCACCAGCAGCCAAACTGCGGGCAATCAGCCCCAGCATTTT	CATSSQTAGNQPQHF	TRBJ1-5	.	few	TRBV15
TGTGCCAGCAGCCTAGACAGGGAGTCTGAAGCTTTCTTT	CASSLDRESEAFF	TRBJ1-1	TRBD1	once	TRBV3-1/TRBV3-2
TGTGCCAGCAGCCCTCCCCCAGTTGGGCAAAACTATGGCTACACCTTC	CASSPPPVGQNYGYTF	TRBJ1-2	.	.	TRBV5-6
TGTGCCAGCAGACGATGGGGTGCTAATGAAAAACTGTTTTTT	CASRRWGANEKLFF	TRBJ1-4	.	.	TRBV7-2
TGTGCCAGCAGCCACCTCGGCGGGGGATTTGCGTGGGAGACCCAGTACTTC	CASSHLGGGFAWETQYF	TRBJ2-5	TRBD2	.	TRBV14
TGTGCCAGCAGCTTAGGGCAGGGTATTGAAAAACTGTTTTTT	CASSLGQGIEKLFF	TRBJ1-4	.	.	TRBV7-6
TGTGCCAGCAGCTTAGCGGGGACAGCAACTAATGAAAAACTGTTTTTT	CASSLAGTATNEKLFF	TRBJ1-4	TRBD1	.	TRBV7-2